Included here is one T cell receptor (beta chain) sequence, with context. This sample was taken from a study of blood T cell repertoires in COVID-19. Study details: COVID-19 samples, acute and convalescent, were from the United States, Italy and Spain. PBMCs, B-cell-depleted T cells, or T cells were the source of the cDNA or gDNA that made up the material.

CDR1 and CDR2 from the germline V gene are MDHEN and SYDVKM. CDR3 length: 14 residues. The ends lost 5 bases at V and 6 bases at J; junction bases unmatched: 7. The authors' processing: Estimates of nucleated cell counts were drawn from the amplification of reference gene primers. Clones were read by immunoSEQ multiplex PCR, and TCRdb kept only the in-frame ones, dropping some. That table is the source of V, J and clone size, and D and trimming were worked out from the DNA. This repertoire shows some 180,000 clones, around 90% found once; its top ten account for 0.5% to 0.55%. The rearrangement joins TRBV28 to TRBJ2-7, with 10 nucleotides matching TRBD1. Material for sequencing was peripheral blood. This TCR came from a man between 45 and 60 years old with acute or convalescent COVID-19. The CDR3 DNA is TGTGCCAGCAGTGATCCCGGGACAGGGGTCGAGCAGTACTTC. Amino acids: CASSDPGTGVEQYF.